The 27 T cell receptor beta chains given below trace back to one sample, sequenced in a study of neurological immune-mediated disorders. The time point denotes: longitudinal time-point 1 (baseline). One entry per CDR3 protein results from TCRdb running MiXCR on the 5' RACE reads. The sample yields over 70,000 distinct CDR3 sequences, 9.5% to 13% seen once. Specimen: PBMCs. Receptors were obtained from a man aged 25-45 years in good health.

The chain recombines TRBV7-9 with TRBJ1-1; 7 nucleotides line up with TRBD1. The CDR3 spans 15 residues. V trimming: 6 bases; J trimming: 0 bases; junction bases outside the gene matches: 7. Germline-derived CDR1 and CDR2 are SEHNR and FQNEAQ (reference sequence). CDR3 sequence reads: CASSRDRPLNTEAFF. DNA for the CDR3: TGTGCCAGCAGTCGGGACAGACCTCTGAACACTGAAGCTTTCTTT.

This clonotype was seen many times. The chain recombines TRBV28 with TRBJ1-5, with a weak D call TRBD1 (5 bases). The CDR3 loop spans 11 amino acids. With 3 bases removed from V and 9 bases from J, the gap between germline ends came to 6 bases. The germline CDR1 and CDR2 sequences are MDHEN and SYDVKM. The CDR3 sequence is CASSFGGPQHF. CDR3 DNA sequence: TGTGCCAGCAGTTTCGGGGGGCCCCAGCATTTT.

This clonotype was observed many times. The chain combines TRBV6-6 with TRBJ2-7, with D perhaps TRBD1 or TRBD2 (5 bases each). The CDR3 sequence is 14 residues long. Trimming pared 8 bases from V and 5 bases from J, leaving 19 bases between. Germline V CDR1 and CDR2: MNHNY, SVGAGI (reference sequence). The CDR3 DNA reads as TGTGCCAGCCAACGGGGTCCAGGGTTGGACGAGCAGTACTTC. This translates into CASQRGPGLDEQYF.

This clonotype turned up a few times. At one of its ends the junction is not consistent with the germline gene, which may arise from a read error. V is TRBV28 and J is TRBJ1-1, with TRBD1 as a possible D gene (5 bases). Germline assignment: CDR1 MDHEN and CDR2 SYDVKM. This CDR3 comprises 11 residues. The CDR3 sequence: CASSAGTGAFF. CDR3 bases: TGTGCCAGCAGTGCCGGGACTGGAGCTTTCTTT.

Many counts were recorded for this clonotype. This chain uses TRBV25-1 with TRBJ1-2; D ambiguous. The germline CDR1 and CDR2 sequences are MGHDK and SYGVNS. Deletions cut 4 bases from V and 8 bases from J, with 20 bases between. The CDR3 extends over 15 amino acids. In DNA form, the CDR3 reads TGTGCCAGCAGTGGTAGGGTTGGAGGATGGAGGGGCTACACCTTC. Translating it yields CASSGRVGGWRGYTF.

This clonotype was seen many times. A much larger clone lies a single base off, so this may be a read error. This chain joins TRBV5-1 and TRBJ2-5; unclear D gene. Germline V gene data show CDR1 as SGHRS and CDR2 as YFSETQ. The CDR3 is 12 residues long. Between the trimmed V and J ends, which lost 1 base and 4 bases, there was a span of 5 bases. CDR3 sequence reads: CASSLIRETQYF. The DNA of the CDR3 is TGCGCCAGCAGCTTGATTCGAGAGACCCAGTACTTC.

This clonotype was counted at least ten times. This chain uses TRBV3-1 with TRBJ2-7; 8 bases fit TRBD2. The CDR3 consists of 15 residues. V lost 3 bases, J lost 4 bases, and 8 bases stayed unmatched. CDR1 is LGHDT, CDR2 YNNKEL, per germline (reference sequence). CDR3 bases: TGTGCCAGCAGCCAGGGAACTAGCGGTCCTTACGAGCAGTACTTC. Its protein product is CASSQGTSGPYEQYF.

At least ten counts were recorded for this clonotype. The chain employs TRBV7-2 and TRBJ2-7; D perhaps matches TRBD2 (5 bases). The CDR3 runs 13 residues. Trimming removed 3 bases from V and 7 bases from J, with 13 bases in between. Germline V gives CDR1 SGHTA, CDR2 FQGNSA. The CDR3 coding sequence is TGTGCCAGCAGCTTTCCTCCAACTAGGGAGCAGTACTTC. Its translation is CASSFPPTREQYF.

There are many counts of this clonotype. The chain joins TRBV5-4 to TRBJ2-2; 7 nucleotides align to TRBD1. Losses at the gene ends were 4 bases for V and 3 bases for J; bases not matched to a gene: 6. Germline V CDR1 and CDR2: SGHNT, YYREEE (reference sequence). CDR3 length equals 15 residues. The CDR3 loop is CASSADREYTGELFF. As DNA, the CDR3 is TGTGCCAGCAGCGCCGACAGGGAGTACACCGGGGAGCTGTTTTTT.

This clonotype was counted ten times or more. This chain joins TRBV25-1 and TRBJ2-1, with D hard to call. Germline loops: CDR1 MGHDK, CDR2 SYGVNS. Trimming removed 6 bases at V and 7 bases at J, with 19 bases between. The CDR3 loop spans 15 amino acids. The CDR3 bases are TGTGCCAGCAGCGCCCACCAACCCTCGTTGAATGAGCAGTTCTTC. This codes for CASSAHQPSLNEQFF.

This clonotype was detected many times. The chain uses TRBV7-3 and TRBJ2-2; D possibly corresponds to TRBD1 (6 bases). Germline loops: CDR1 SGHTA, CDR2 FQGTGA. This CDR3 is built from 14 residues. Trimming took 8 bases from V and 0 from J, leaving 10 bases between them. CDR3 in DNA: TGTGCCAGCGGACAGTTTTCGAACACCGGGGAGCTGTTTTTT. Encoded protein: CASGQFSNTGELFF.

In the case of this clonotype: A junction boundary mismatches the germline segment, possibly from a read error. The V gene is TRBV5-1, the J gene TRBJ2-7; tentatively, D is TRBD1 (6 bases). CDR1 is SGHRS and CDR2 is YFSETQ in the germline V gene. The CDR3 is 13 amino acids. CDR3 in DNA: TGCGCCAGCAGCGTCTGGACAGCGGACGAGCACTACTTC. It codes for CASSVWTADEHYF.

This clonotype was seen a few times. The CDR3 region has the DNA TGTGCCAGCTCTTCCAGAGTGGGCGGAGGCGGGTACGAGCAGTACTTC. Protein: CASSSRVGGGGYEQYF. The rearrangement links TRBV18 to TRBJ2-7, with D perhaps TRBD2 (5 bases). This CDR3 is built from 16 residues. V was trimmed by 6 bases and J by 4 bases, leaving 22 bases between them. Germline V gene sequence: CDR1 KGHSH, CDR2 LQKENI. Full variable domain (remainder filled in from reference TRBV18 and TRBJ2-7): NAGVMQNPRHLVRRRGQEARLRCSPMKGHSHVYWYRQLPEEGLKFMVYLQKENIIDESGMPKERFSAEFPKEGPSILRIQQVVRGDSAAYFCASSSRVGGGGYEQYFGPGTRLTVT.

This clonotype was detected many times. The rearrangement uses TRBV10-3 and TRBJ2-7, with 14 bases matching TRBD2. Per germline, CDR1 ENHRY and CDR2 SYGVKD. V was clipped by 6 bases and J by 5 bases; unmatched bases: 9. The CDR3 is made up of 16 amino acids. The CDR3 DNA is TGTGCCATCAGGGTCCGACTAGCGGGAGGGCCGAACGAGCAGTACTTC. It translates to CAIRVRLAGGPNEQYF.

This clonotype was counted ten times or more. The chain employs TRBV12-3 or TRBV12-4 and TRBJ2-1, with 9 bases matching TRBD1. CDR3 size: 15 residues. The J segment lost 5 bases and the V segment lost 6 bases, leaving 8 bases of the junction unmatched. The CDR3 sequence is CASSLTGGWNNEQFF. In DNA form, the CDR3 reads TGTGCCAGCAGCCTTACAGGGGGCTGGAACAATGAGCAGTTCTTC.

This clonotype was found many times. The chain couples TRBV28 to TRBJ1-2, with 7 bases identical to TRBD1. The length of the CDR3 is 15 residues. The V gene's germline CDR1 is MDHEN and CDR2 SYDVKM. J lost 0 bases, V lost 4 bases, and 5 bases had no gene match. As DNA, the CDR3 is TGTGCCAGCAGTTCCCAGGACAGGTCTAACTATGGCTACACCTTC. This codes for CASSSQDRSNYGYTF.

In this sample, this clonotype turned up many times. CDR3 in amino acids: CASSLGSSDADTQYF. In DNA form, the CDR3 reads TGTGCCAGCAGCTTAGGTTCATCGGACGCAGATACGCAGTATTTT. The chain has TRBV7-7 and TRBJ2-3; D gene ambiguous. CDR3 size: 15 residues. The V gene lost 1 base and the J gene lost 4 bases, with 12 bases spanning the gap. Per germline, CDR1 SSHAT and CDR2 FNYEAQ (reference sequence).

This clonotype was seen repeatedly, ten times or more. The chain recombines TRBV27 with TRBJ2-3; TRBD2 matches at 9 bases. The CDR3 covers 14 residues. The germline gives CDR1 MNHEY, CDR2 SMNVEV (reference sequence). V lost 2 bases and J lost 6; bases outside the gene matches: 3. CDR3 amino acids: CASSLAGGWDTQYF. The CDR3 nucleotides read TGTGCCAGCAGTTTAGCGGGAGGGTGGGATACGCAGTATTTT.

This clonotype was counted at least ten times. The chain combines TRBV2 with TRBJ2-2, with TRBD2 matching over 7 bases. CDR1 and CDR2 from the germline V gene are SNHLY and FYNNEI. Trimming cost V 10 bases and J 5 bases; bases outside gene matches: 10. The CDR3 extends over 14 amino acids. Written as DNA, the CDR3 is TGTGCCATACGTCGCGGGAGAGAGACCGGGGAGCTGTTTTTT. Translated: CAIRRGRETGELFF.

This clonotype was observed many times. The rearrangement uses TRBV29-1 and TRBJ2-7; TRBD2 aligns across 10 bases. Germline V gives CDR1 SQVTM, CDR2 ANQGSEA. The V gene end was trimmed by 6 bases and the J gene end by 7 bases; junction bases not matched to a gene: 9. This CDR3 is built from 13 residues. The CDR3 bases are TGCAGCGTATTAAAGCTAGCGGGAGTGGAGCAGTACTTC. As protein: CSVLKLAGVEQYF.

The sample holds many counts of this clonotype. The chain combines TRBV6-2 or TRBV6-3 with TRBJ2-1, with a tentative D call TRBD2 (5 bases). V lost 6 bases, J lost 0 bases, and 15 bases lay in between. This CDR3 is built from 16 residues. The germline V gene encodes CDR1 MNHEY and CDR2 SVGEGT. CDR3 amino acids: CASRDPDGISYNEQFF. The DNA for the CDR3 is TGTGCCAGCAGGGACCCCGACGGGATCTCCTACAATGAGCAGTTCTTC.

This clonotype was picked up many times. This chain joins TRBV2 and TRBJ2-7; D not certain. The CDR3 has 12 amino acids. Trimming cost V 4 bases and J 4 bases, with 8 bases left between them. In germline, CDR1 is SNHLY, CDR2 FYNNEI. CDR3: CASSVGLYEQYF. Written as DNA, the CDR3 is TGTGCCAGCAGTGTGGGATTGTACGAGCAGTACTTC.

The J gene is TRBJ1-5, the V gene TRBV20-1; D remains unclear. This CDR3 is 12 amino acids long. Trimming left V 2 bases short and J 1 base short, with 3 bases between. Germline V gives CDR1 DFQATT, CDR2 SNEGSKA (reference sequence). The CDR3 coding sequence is TGCAGTGCTAGACAGAGCAATCAGCCCCAGCATTTT. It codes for CSARQSNQPQHF.

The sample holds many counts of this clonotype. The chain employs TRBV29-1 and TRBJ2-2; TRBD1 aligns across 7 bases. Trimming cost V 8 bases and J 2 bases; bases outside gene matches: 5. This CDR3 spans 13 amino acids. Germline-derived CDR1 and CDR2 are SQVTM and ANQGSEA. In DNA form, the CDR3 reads TGCAGCCTGGGACAGCTAAACACCGGGGAGCTGTTTTTT. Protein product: CSLGQLNTGELFF.

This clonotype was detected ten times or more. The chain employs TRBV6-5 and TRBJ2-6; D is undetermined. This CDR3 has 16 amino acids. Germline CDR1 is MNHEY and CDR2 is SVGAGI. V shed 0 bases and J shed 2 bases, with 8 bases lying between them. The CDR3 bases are TGTGCCAGCAGTTACTCGAGTATTACTGGGGCCAACGTCCTGACTTTC. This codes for CASSYSSITGANVLTF.

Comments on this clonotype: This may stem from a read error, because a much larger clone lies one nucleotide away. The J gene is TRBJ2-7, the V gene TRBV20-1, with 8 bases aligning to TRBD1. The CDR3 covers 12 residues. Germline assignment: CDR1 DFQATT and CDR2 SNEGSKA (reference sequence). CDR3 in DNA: TGCATTGCGAATGGACAGGGCTCCGAGCAGTACTTC. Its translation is CIANGQGSEQYF.

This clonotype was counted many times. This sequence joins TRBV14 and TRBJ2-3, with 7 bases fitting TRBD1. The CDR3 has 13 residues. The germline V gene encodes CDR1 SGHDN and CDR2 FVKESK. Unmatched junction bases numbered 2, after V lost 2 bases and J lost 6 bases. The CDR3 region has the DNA TGTGCCAGCAGCCAATTGACAGGGGATACGCAGTATTTT. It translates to CASSQLTGDTQYF. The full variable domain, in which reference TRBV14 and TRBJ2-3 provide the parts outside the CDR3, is EAGVTQFPSHSVIEKGQTVTLRCDPISGHDNLYWYRRVMGKEIKFLLHFVKESKQDESGMPNNRFLAERTGGTYSTLKVQPAELEDSGVYFCASSQLTGDTQYFGPGTRLTVL.